Listed here is a single T cell receptor beta chain. Its target is unknown. Each sample had at least 6 million PBMCs isolated. This entry comes from a study of blood T cells in healthy people across ages. Study-wide points: The diversity estimates, figures obtained from one million T cells, were considered underestimates. Measured against age, TCR beta diversity per million T cells decreased in a roughly linear manner. Changes seen in expanded clonotypes were possibly confounded by donor CMV status left unknown.

It was with a sample-barcoded 5' primer and a J-beta primer mix that a second PCR of roughly 6 to 11 cycles was run. TCRdb used MiXCR to reprocess the 5' RACE reads, holding one entry per CDR3 protein. This table holds 2 million or so distinct CDR3 sequences, roughly 52% found once. The V gene's germline CDR1 is KGHSY and CDR2 FQNENV. With 4 bases clipped from V and 5 bases from J, the junction kept 7 bases outside the gene matches. This CDR3 comprises 15 residues. The chain has TRBV16 and TRBJ2-4; 8 bases match TRBD2. The sequence derives from a woman between 40 and 55 years old in good health. Material for sequencing was blood. For the CDR3, the DNA is TGTGCCAGCAGCCGAGCGGGGGTGACCGAAAACATTCAGTACTTC. It translates to CASSRAGVTENIQYF.